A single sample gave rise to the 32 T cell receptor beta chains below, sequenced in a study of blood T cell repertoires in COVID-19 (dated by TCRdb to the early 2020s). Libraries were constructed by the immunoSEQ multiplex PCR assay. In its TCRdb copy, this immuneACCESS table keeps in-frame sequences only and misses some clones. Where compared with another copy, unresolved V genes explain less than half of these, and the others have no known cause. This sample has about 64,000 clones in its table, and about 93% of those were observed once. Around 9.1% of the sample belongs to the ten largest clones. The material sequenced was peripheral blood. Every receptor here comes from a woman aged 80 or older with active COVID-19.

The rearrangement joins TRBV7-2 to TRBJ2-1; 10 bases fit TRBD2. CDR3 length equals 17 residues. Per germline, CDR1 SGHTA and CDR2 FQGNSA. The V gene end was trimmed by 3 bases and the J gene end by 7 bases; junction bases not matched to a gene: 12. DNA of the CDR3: TGTGCCAGCAGCTTCGGACTAGCGGAATATCTCCTTAATGAGCAGTTCTTC. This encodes CASSFGLAEYLLNEQFF.

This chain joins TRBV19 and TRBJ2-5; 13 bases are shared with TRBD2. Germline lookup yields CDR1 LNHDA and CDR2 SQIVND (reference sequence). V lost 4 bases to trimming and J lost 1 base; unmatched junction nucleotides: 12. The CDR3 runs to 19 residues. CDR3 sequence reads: CASSTLSLRLAGGQETQYF. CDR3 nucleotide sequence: TGTGCCAGTAGTACCCTATCCCTACGACTAGCGGGGGGCCAAGAGACCCAGTACTTC.

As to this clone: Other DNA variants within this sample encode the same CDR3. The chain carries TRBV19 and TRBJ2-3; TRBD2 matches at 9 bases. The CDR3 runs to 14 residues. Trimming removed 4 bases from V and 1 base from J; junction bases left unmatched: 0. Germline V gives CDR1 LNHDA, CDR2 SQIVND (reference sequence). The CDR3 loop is CASSRLAGTDTQYF. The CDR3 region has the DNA TGTGCCAGTAGTAGACTAGCGGGCACAGATACGCAGTATTTT.

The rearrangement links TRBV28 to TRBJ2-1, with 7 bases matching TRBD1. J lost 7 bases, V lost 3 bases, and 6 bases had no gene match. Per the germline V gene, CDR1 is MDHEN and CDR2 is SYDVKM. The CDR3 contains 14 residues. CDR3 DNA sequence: TGTGCCAGCAGTTTTGGGCAGGGGGATAATGAGCAGTTCTTC. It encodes CASSFGQGDNEQFF.

The CDR3 coding sequence is TGCGCCAGCAGTGAGAACGCAGGAAATTCACCCCTCCACTTT. Translating gives CASSENAGNSPLHF. The chain is built from TRBV10-1 and TRBJ1-6; D remains ambiguous. Deletions cut 2 bases from V and 7 bases from J, with 9 bases between. Germline lookup yields CDR1 WNHNN and CDR2 SYGVQD (reference sequence). The CDR3 is 14 amino acids.

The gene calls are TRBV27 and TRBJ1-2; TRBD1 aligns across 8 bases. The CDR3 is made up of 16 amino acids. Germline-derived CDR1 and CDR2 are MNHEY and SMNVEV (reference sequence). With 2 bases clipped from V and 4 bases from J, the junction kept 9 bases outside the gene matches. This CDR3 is CASSLLDRGSTYGYTF. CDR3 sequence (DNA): TGTGCCAGCAGTTTACTTGACAGGGGAAGCACCTATGGCTACACCTTC.

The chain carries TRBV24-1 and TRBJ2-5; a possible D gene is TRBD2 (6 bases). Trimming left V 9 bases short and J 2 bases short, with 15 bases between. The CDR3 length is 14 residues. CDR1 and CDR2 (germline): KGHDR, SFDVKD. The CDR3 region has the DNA TGTGCCACCCAGTCCCCTGGACTACAAGAGACCCAGTACTTC. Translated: CATQSPGLQETQYF.

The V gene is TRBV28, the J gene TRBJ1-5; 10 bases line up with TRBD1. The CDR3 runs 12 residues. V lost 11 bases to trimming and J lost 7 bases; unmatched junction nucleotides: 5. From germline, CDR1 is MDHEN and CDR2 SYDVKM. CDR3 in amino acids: CAVTGGGQPQHF. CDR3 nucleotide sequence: TGTGCCGTGACAGGGGGCGGCCAGCCCCAGCATTTT.

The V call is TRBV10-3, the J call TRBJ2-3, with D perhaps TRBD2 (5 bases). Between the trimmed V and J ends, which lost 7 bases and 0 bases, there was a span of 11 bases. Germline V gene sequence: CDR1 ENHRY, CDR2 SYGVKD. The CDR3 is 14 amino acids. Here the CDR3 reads CAIIRRGSTDTQYF. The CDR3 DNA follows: TGTGCCATCATACGGCGCGGGAGCACAGATACGCAGTATTTT.

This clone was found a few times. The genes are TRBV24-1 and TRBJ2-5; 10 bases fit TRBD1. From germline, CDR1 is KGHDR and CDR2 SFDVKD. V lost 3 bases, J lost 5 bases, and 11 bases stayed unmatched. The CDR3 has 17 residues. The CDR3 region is CATSDIRDRGSRETQYF. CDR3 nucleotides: TGTGCCACCAGTGATATCCGGGACAGGGGCTCTCGGGAGACCCAGTACTTC.

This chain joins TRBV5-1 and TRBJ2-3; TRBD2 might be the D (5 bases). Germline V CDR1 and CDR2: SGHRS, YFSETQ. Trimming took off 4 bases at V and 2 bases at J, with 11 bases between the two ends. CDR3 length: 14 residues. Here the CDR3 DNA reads TGCGCCAGCAGCCTCGGACTGGACACAGATACGCAGTATTTT. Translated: CASSLGLDTDTQYF.

Here the CDR3 reads CASSQGPGTEAFF. For the CDR3, the DNA is TGTGCCAGCAGCCAAGGTCCGGGCACTGAAGCTTTCTTT. The chain employs TRBV14 and TRBJ1-1; D uncertain. Germline assignment: CDR1 SGHDN and CDR2 FVKESK. With 1 base removed from V and 4 bases from J, the gap between germline ends came to 7 bases. The length of the CDR3 is 13 residues.

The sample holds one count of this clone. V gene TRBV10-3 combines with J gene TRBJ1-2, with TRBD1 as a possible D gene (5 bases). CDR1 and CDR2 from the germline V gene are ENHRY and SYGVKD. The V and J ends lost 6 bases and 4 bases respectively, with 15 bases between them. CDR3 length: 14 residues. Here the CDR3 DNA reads TGTGCCATCAGGGCGGGGCATAGGGCCTATGGCTACACCTTC. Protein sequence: CAIRAGHRAYGYTF.

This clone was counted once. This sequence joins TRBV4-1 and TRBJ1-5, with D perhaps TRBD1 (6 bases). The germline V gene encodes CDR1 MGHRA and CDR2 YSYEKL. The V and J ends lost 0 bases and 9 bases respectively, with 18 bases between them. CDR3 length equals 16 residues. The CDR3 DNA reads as TGCGCCAGCAGCCAAGATTTAGGACAGTCGGGCGGGCCCCAGCATTTT. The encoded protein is CASSQDLGQSGGPQHF.

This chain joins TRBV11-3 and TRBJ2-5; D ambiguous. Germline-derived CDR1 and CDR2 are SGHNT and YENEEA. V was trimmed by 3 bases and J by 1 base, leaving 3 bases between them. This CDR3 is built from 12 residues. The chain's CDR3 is CASSFSQETQYF. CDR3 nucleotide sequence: TGTGCCAGCAGCTTCAGCCAAGAGACCCAGTACTTC.

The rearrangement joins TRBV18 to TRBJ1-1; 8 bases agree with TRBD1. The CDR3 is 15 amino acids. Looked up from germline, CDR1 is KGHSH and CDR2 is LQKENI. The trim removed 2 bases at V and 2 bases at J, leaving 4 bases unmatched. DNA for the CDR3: TGTGCCAGCTCACCAGGCGGGACAGGTAACACTGAAGCTTTCTTT. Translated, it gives CASSPGGTGNTEAFF. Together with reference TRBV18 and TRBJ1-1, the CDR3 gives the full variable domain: NAGVMQNPRHLVRRRGQEARLRCSPMKGHSHVYWYRQLPEEGLKFMVYLQKENIIDESGMPKERFSAEFPKEGPSILRIQQVVRGDSAAYFCASSPGGTGNTEAFFGQGTRLTVV.

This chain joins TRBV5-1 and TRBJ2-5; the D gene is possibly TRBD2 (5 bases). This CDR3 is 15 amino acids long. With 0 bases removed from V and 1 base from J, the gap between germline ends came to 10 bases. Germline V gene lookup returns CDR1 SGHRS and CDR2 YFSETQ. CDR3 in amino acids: CASSLGPGTQETQYF. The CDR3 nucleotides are TGCGCCAGCAGCTTGGGACCGGGAACCCAAGAGACCCAGTACTTC. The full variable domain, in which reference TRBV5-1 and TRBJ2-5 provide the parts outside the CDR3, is KAGVTQTPRYLIKTRGQQVTLSCSPISGHRSVSWYQQTPGQGLQFLFEYFSETQRNKGNFPGRFSGRQFSNSRSEMNVSTLELGDSALYLCASSLGPGTQETQYFGPGTRLLVL.

Here the CDR3 DNA reads TGTGCCAGCAGTTTAGCGGGGGAGCAGTTCTTC. Protein: CASSLAGEQFF. The chain combines TRBV2 with TRBJ2-1, with 8 bases aligning to TRBD2. The ends lost 5 bases at V and 10 bases at J; junction bases unmatched: 1. CDR3 length equals 11 residues. Germline V gene data show CDR1 as SNHLY and CDR2 as FYNNEI.

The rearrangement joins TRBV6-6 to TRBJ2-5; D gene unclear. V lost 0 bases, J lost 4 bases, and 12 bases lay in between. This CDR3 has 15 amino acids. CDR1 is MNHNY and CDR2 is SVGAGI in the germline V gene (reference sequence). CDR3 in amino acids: CASSYSPQDTETQYF. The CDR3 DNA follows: TGTGCCAGCAGTTACTCCCCCCAGGATACAGAGACCCAGTACTTC.

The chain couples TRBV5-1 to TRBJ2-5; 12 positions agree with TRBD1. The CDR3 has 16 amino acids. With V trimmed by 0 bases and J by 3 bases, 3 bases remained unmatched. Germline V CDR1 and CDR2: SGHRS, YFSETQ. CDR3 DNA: TGCGCCAGCAGCTTGGGAGGGACAGGGGGCAAAGAGACCCAGTACTTC. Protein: CASSLGGTGGKETQYF. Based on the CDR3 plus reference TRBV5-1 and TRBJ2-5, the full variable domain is KAGVTQTPRYLIKTRGQQVTLSCSPISGHRSVSWYQQTPGQGLQFLFEYFSETQRNKGNFPGRFSGRQFSNSRSEMNVSTLELGDSALYLCASSLGGTGGKETQYFGPGTRLLVL.

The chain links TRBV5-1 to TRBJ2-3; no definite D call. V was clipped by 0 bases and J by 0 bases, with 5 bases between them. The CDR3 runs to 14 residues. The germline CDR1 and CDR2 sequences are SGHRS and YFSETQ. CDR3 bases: TGCGCCAGCAGCTTGGGCCGGAGCACAGATACGCAGTATTTT. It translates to CASSLGRSTDTQYF. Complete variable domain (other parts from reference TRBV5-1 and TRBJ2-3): KAGVTQTPRYLIKTRGQQVTLSCSPISGHRSVSWYQQTPGQGLQFLFEYFSETQRNKGNFPGRFSGRQFSNSRSEMNVSTLELGDSALYLCASSLGRSTDTQYFGPGTRLTVL.

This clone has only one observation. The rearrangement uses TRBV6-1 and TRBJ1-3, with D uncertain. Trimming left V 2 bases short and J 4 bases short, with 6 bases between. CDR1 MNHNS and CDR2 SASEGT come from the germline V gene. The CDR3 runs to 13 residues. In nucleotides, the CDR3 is TGTGCCAGCAGTGAAACAGTGGGAAACACCATATATTTT. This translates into CASSETVGNTIYF.

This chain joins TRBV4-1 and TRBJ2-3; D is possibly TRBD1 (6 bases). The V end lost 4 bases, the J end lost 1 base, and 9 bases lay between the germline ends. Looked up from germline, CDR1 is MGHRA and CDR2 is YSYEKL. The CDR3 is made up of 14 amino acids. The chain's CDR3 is CASSPRTGTDTQYF. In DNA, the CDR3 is TGCGCCAGCAGCCCGAGGACAGGCACAGATACGCAGTATTTT.

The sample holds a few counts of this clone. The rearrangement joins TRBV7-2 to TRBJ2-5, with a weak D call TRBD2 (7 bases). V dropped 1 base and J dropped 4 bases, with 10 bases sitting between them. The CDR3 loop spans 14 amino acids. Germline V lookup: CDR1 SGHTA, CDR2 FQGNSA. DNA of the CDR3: TGTGCCAGCAGCTTAGATCGGGGGGCAGAGACCCAGTACTTC. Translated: CASSLDRGAETQYF.

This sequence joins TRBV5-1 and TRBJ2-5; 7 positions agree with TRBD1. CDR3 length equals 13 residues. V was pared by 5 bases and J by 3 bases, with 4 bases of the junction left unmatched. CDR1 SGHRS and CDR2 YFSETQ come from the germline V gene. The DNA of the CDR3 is TGCGCCAGCAGTGCCGGGACAGAAGAGACCCAGTACTTC. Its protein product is CASSAGTEETQYF.

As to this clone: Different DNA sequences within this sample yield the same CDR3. CDR3 loop: CASSQVRGGAGANVLTF. The CDR3 nucleotides read TGCGCCAGCAGCCAAGTACGGGGGGGGGCTGGGGCCAACGTCCTGACTTTC. V usage is TRBV4-1 and J usage is TRBJ2-6; 8 bases fit TRBD2. Germline CDR1 MGHRA, CDR2 YSYEKL. With V trimmed by 1 base and J by 2 bases, 4 bases remained unmatched. CDR3 length: 17 amino acids.

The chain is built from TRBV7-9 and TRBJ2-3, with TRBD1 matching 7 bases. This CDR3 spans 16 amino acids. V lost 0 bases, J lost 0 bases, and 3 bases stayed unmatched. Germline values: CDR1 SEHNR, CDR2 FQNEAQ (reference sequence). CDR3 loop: CASSLAAGGSTDTQYF. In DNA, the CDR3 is TGTGCCAGCAGCTTAGCGGCAGGGGGAAGCACAGATACGCAGTATTTT.

Written as DNA, the CDR3 is TGTGCCAGCGGTAGCGGGACCTCTGGGGCCAACGTCCTGACTTTC. Protein product: CASGSGTSGANVLTF. J is TRBJ2-6 and V is TRBV5-4; the match to TRBD2 covers 8 bases. The germline V gene has CDR1 SGHNT and CDR2 YYREEE (reference sequence). The CDR3 is 15 amino acids. Trimming at V came to 7 bases and at J to 0 bases, leaving 3 bases not matched to a gene.

The CDR3 sequence: CASRSGALSNQPQHF. For the CDR3, the DNA is TGTGCCAGCAGATCTGGGGCGTTGAGCAATCAGCCCCAGCATTTT. The chain uses TRBV28 and TRBJ1-5; weak D call: TRBD1 (5 bases). Germline V gene data show CDR1 as MDHEN and CDR2 as SYDVKM. CDR3 length: 15 residues. Trimming removed 6 bases at V and 1 base at J, with 13 bases between.

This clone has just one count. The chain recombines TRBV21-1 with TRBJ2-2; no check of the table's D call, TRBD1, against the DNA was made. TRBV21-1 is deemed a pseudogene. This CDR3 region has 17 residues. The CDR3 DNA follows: TGTGCCAGCAGCAAATCGGTAGGGGTTGAAGGCACCGGGGAGCTGTTTTTT. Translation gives CASSKSVGVEGTGELFF.

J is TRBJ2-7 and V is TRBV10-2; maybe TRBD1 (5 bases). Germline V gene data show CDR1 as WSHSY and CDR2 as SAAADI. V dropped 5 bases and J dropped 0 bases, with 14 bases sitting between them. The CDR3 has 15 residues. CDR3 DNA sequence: TGCGCCAGCAGTAGCAGGGAAACCGGCTCCTACGAGCAGTACGTC. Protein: CASSSRETGSYEQYV.

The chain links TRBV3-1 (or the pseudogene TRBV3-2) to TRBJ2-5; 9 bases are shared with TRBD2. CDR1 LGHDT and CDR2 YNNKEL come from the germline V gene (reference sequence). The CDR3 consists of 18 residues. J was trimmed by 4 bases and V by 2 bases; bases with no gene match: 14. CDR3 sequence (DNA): TGTGCCAGCAGCCAACGGCCCCGCGGGAGGGACTACGGAGAGACCCAGTACTTC. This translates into CASSQRPRGRDYGETQYF.